The 30 T cell receptor beta chains listed next were all sequenced from one sample in a study of T cells after yellow fever vaccination. Using its own MiXCR run on the 5' RACE reads, TCRdb lists one record per CDR3 protein. The sample includes 550,000 or so distinct CDR3 sequences, 15% to 20% of them seen just once. Sequencing used PBMCs, obtained 15 days after the yellow fever booster vaccination. The receptors originated from a man aged 25-40 years who received the YFV17D yellow fever vaccine.

The V gene is TRBV27, the J gene TRBJ2-7; no reliable D call. Per the germline V gene, CDR1 is MNHEY and CDR2 is SMNVEV (reference sequence). Trimming stripped 9 bases from V and 3 bases from J, with 15 bases between. The CDR3 is 13 amino acids. The CDR3 DNA follows: TGTGCCAGGTCAAAGCGTGTTAACTACGAGCAGTACTTC. Encoded protein: CARSKRVNYEQYF.

The chain employs TRBV20-1 and TRBJ2-7; D is possibly TRBD1 or TRBD2 (5 bases each). The V gene's germline CDR1 is DFQATT and CDR2 SNEGSKA (reference sequence). Trimming shortened V by 1 base and J by 5 bases, and 15 bases separated the two germline ends. CDR3 size: 14 residues. The CDR3 region is CSARVPGTRDEQYF. The DNA for the CDR3 is TGCAGTGCTAGAGTTCCAGGGACGAGGGACGAGCAGTACTTC.

This rearrangement joins TRBV6-6 to TRBJ2-1; no definite D call. Germline V gene data show CDR1 as MNHNY and CDR2 as SVGAGI (reference sequence). Trimming took 2 bases from V and 7 from J, leaving 9 bases between them. The CDR3 consists of 13 residues. CDR3 residues: CASSYPKANEQFF. CDR3 nucleotide sequence: TGTGCCAGCAGTTACCCTAAGGCGAATGAGCAGTTCTTC.

This sequence joins TRBV20-1 and TRBJ2-5, with 14 bases fitting TRBD2. Germline CDR1 DFQATT, CDR2 SNEGSKA (reference sequence). The CDR3 runs to 14 residues. V lost 6 bases to trimming and J lost 3 bases; unmatched junction nucleotides: 3. CDR3 coding DNA: TGCAGTGCCACGGGACTAGCGGGAGAAGAGACCCAGTACTTC. Translated, it gives CSATGLAGEETQYF.

V is TRBV18 and J is TRBJ1-1; D gene ambiguous. The CDR3 runs to 13 residues. The germline CDR1 and CDR2 sequences are KGHSH and LQKENI. Trimming removed 2 bases at V and 1 base at J, with 5 bases between. CDR3 protein: CASSPNTNTEAFF. For the CDR3, the DNA is TGTGCCAGCTCACCAAACACGAACACTGAAGCTTTCTTT.

This clonotype appeared a few times. An end of the junction differs from the germline gene, which may be a read error. The genes are TRBV7-7 and TRBJ2-1; 8 nucleotides align to TRBD1. Germline CDR1 is SSHAT and CDR2 is FNYEAQ (reference sequence). The CDR3 extends over 15 amino acids. Written as DNA, the CDR3 is TGTGCTAGCAGCTTAGGCCCAGGGGGCTTGAATGAGCAGTTCTTC. Amino acid sequence: CASSLGPGGLNEQFF.

The chain couples TRBV7-9 to TRBJ2-1; D tentatively reads TRBD1 or TRBD2 (6 bases each). The germline CDR1 and CDR2 sequences are SEHNR and FQNEAQ (reference sequence). Deletions cut 5 bases from V and 2 bases from J, with 13 bases between. The CDR3 runs 15 residues. The CDR3 region is CASSPRRGAYNEQFF. DNA for the CDR3: TGTGCCAGCAGCCCAAGGAGGGGGGCCTACAATGAGCAGTTCTTC.

This clonotype was counted only a few times. The chain couples TRBV9 to TRBJ2-1, with a possible D match to TRBD2 (5 bases). The CDR3 runs to 15 residues. V was shortened by 0 bases and J by 3 bases, with 10 bases between the two germline ends. The V gene's germline CDR1 is SGDLS and CDR2 YYNGEE. CDR3 nucleotide sequence: TGTGCCAGCAGCGTAGATCCCGGGAACTACAATGAGCAGTTCTTC. Translated, it gives CASSVDPGNYNEQFF.

This clonotype was recorded a few times. The chain is built from TRBV7-9 and TRBJ2-7; D gene unclear. The CDR3 sequence is 13 residues long. Germline CDR1 SEHNR, CDR2 FQNEAQ (reference sequence). V was pared by 5 bases and J by 3 bases, with 11 bases between. The CDR3 here is CASSRATGYEQYF. CDR3 sequence (DNA): TGTGCCAGCAGCCGAGCGACGGGCTACGAGCAGTACTTC.

This clonotype has more than one count but fewer than ten. The chain carries TRBV3-1 and TRBJ2-4; 7 bases fit TRBD1. V lost 4 bases and J lost 12; bases outside the gene matches: 12. Germline CDR1 and CDR2: LGHDT and YNNKEL (reference sequence). The CDR3 sequence is 14 residues long. The CDR3 DNA reads TGTGCCAGCAGCCTGGCGTCGGGACAGACCAATCAGTACTTC. Amino acid sequence: CASSLASGQTNQYF.

The genes are TRBV5-1 and TRBJ2-5; TRBD1 agrees at 7 bases. The CDR3 has 17 amino acids. Germline V gives CDR1 SGHRS, CDR2 YFSETQ. J gave up 4 bases and V 3 bases, and 15 bases lay outside the gene matches. This chain's CDR3 is CASSSQTGAGIIETQYF. CDR3 DNA: TGCGCCAGCAGCTCGCAAACAGGGGCCGGGATCATAGAGACCCAGTACTTC.

The chain links TRBV10-3 to TRBJ2-4; D remains unclear. Germline V CDR1 and CDR2: ENHRY, SYGVKD. Trimming cost V 3 bases and J 0 bases, with 12 bases left between them. The CDR3 runs 16 residues. CDR3 nucleotide sequence: TGTGCCATCAGTGATCCTGGCTGGGTAGCCAAAAACATTCAGTACTTC. It translates to CAISDPGWVAKNIQYF.

This clonotype came up a few times. The J gene is TRBJ2-1, the V gene TRBV20-1; 8 nucleotides align to TRBD2. The CDR3 spans 13 residues. The V gene's germline CDR1 is DFQATT and CDR2 SNEGSKA (reference sequence). The CDR3 DNA follows: TGCAGGGTCTTCACTAGCGGTTACAATGAGCAGTTCTTC. Protein sequence: CRVFTSGYNEQFF.

The gene calls are TRBV7-8 and TRBJ2-4; D ambiguous. Germline values: CDR1 SGHVS, CDR2 FQNEAQ. V was pared by 0 bases and J by 9 bases, with 9 bases between. The CDR3 runs 13 residues. The CDR3 region has the DNA TGTGCCAGCAGCTTAGCGGGGTCTCTCATTCAGTACTTC. As protein: CASSLAGSLIQYF. Together with reference TRBV7-8 and TRBJ2-4, the CDR3 gives the full variable domain: GAGVSQSPRYKVAKRGQDVALRCDPISGHVSLFWYQQALGQGPEFLTYFQNEAQLDKSGLPSDRFFAERPEGSVSTLKIQRTQQEDSAVYLCASSLAGSLIQYFGAGTRLSVL.

This clonotype has just a few counts. This chain connects TRBV7-2 to TRBJ2-5, with D maybe TRBD2 (6 bases). Germline loops: CDR1 SGHTA, CDR2 FQGNSA. The CDR3 consists of 14 residues. V was clipped by 1 base and J by 5 bases, with 11 bases between them. CDR3 sequence (DNA): TGTGCCAGCAGCTTAGGCGGGGTGTGGGAGACCCAGTACTTC. Amino acid sequence: CASSLGGVWETQYF.

V is TRBV6-1 and J is TRBJ2-7, with D maybe TRBD1 (6 bases). The germline V gene encodes CDR1 MNHNS and CDR2 SASEGT. This CDR3 is built from 11 residues. V shed 8 bases and J shed 6 bases, with 11 bases lying between them. This CDR3 is CASGQGSEQYF. The CDR3 bases are TGTGCCAGCGGCCAGGGGTCCGAGCAGTACTTC.

The CDR3 is CASSVSGSIYIQYF. DNA for the CDR3: TGTGCCAGCTCAGTCAGCGGGAGTATTTACATTCAGTACTTC. The chain employs TRBV18 and TRBJ2-4; 8 bases align to TRBD2. Germline lookup yields CDR1 KGHSH and CDR2 LQKENI. This CDR3 spans 14 amino acids. V was pared by 5 bases and J by 8 bases, with 8 bases of the junction left unmatched. Supplemented by reference TRBV18 and TRBJ2-4, the full variable domain reads NAGVMQNPRHLVRRRGQEARLRCSPMKGHSHVYWYRQLPEEGLKFMVYLQKENIIDESGMPKERFSAEFPKEGPSILRIQQVVRGDSAAYFCASSVSGSIYIQYFGAGTRLSVL.

The V gene is TRBV20-1, the J gene TRBJ2-1; D unresolved. Germline V gives CDR1 DFQATT, CDR2 SNEGSKA (reference sequence). Trimming pared 3 bases from V and 4 bases from J, leaving 10 bases between. The CDR3 is 13 residues long. The CDR3, as DNA: TGCAGTGCTAGCAGAACAAATTACAATGAGCAGTTCTTC. Amino acids: CSASRTNYNEQFF.

CDR3 DNA: TGTGCCAGCTCACCTAGCAAGGGACAGGGGAAAGGCTATGAGCAGTTCTTC. Protein: CASSPSKGQGKGYEQFF. This sequence joins TRBV18 and TRBJ2-1; 10 bases are a match to TRBD1. The CDR3 has 17 amino acids. Germline loops: CDR1 KGHSH, CDR2 LQKENI. Trimming took 3 bases from V and 8 from J; bases not matched to a gene: 13.

V is TRBV7-9 and J is TRBJ2-4; D is unresolved. CDR1 and CDR2 from the germline V gene are SEHNR and FQNEAQ (reference sequence). The CDR3 covers 15 residues. V was clipped by 2 bases and J by 1 base, with 9 bases between them. The CDR3 nucleotides read TGTGCCAGCAGCTTATCAGTAGAGGCCAAAAACATTCAGTACTTC. Its translation is CASSLSVEAKNIQYF.

This clonotype has only a few counts. The rearrangement links TRBV7-9 to TRBJ2-7; a possible D gene is TRBD1 (5 bases). The CDR3 runs 14 residues. Germline CDR1 and CDR2: SEHNR and FQNEAQ (reference sequence). Trimming removed 0 bases from V and 2 bases from J, with 8 bases in between. The CDR3, as DNA: TGTGCCAGCAGCTTAGCGCGACAGCCCTACGAGCAGTACTTC. Translated: CASSLARQPYEQYF.

This clonotype has just a few counts. The V gene is TRBV6-2 or TRBV6-3, the J gene TRBJ2-7, with 12 bases aligning to TRBD1. Losses at the gene ends were 2 bases for V and 3 bases for J; bases not matched to a gene: 17. CDR1 and CDR2 (germline): MNHEY, SVGEGT. CDR3 length: 20 residues. The CDR3 here is CASSYRITGTGGFVNYEQYF. CDR3 in DNA: TGTGCCAGCAGTTACCGAATAACCGGGACAGGGGGCTTTGTTAACTACGAGCAGTACTTC.

V is TRBV11-2 and J is TRBJ2-5, with 10 bases that match TRBD2. In germline, CDR1 is SGHAT, CDR2 FQNNGV. This CDR3 region has 19 residues. V gave up 6 bases and J gave up 7 bases; unmatched junction bases: 23. CDR3: CASSRNHFTSGTVVGTQYF. DNA for the CDR3: TGTGCCAGCAGTCGAAATCACTTTACTAGCGGGACAGTAGTTGGGACCCAGTACTTC.

This clonotype showed up just a few times. The chain carries TRBV11-2 and TRBJ2-7; no definite D call. The CDR3 is made up of 14 amino acids. Trimming removed 5 bases from V and 1 base from J, with 12 bases in between. Germline assignment: CDR1 SGHAT and CDR2 FQNNGV. The CDR3 sequence is CASSPELVSYEQYF. CDR3 sequence (DNA): TGTGCCAGCAGCCCGGAGCTAGTATCCTACGAGCAGTACTTC.

This clonotype appeared a few times. V usage is TRBV5-1 and J usage is TRBJ2-1; the D gene is possibly TRBD1 (6 bases). Trimming took off 2 bases at V and 3 bases at J, with 15 bases between the two ends. This CDR3 has 16 amino acids. Germline V gene lookup returns CDR1 SGHRS and CDR2 YFSETQ. DNA of the CDR3: TGCGCCAGCAGCTTCTCCCTCCTAGGGGGCTACAATGAGCAGTTCTTC. Protein product: CASSFSLLGGYNEQFF.

This clonotype turned up a few times. The chain combines TRBV7-8 with TRBJ2-3; a possible D gene is TRBD2 (5 bases). This CDR3 comprises 15 residues. Germline V lookup: CDR1 SGHVS, CDR2 FQNEAQ. V was trimmed by 3 bases and J by 3 bases, leaving 13 bases between them. CDR3: CASSFQREWTDTQYF. CDR3 sequence (DNA): TGTGCCAGCAGCTTTCAGAGGGAATGGACAGATACGCAGTATTTT.

This clonotype has more than one count but fewer than ten. The V and J genes are TRBV21-1 and TRBJ2-3; the table's D gene call, TRBD2, was not cross checked with the DNA. TRBV21-1 is an annotated pseudogene. The CDR3 runs to 17 residues. CDR3 nucleotides: TGTGCCAGCAGCAAAGACGGACTCGCAACGCCCACAGATACGCAGTATTTT. As protein: CASSKDGLATPTDTQYF.

V usage is TRBV20-1 and J usage is TRBJ2-1; TRBD2 might be the D (6 bases). The germline V gene encodes CDR1 DFQATT and CDR2 SNEGSKA (reference sequence). The ends were cut back, 5 bases at V and 9 bases at J, with 11 bases in the middle. The CDR3 extends over 11 amino acids. The CDR3 DNA reads TGCAGTGCTGGGGACTCGACTGAGCAGTTCTTC. Amino acid sequence: CSAGDSTEQFF.

The genes are TRBV4-3 and TRBJ2-7; the match to TRBD2 covers 7 bases. Trimming took 4 bases from V and 8 from J; bases not matched to a gene: 11. Germline V gene lookup returns CDR1 LGHNA and CDR2 YSLEER. The CDR3 is 14 amino acids. This chain's CDR3 is CASSRGDRGDQQYF. DNA for the CDR3: TGCGCCAGCAGCCGGGGCGACCGGGGGGACCAGCAGTACTTC.

The chain employs TRBV7-2 and TRBJ2-1, with no clear D. From germline, CDR1 is SGHTA and CDR2 FQGNSA. V shed 8 bases and J shed 8 bases, with 13 bases lying between them. The CDR3 is 12 amino acids. The CDR3 bases are TGTGCCAGCGGTCGAGGTCATGATGAGCAGTTCTTC. This codes for CASGRGHDEQFF.